Included here is one T cell receptor beta chain sequence, with context. Its target is unknown. Germline V gene lookup returns CDR1 MNHEY and CDR2 SMNVEV (reference sequence). The CDR3 runs to 12 residues. Deletions cut 2 bases from V and 6 bases from J, with 4 bases between. This specimen belongs to a study of T cell repertoires in cytomegalovirus infection. MiXCR was run by TCRdb on the reads, yielding one entry per CDR3 protein. Seen here are about 400,000 distinct CDR3 sequences, around a third observed once, and the top ten hold 13%. The sequence derives from a human donor in good health (CMV status not recorded). Some clones in this sample may be carry-over from other donors' samples. The V gene is TRBV27, the J gene TRBJ2-2; D unclear. Sequenced material: cultured PBMCs, taken from culture after CMV antigen stimulation. CDR3 sequence: CASSLRSGELFF. The DNA of the CDR3 is TGTGCCAGCAGTTTAAGGTCCGGGGAGCTGTTTTTT.